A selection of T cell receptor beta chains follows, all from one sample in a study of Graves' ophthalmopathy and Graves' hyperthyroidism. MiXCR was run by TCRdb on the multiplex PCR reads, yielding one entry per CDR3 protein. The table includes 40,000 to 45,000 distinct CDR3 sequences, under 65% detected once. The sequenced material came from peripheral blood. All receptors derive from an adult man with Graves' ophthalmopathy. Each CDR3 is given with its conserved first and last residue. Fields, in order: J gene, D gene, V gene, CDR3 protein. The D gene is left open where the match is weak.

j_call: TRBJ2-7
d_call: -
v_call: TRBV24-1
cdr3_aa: CATSGGSYEQYF

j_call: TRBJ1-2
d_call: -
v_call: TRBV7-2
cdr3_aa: CASSLVSGVVGYTF

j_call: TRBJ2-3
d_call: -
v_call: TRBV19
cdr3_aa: CASSTGGADTQYF

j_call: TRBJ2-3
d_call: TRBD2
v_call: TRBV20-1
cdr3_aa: CSAGGEDTQYF

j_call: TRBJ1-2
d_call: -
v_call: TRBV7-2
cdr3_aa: CASSLGTRGYTF

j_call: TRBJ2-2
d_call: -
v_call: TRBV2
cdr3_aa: CASSVGSPGRGTGELFF

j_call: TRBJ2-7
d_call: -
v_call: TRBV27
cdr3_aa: CASSFAPDSYEQYF

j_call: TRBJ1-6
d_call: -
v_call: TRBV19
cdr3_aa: CASSMWNSPLHF

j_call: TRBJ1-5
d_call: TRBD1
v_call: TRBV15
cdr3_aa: CATSRGTESNQPQHF

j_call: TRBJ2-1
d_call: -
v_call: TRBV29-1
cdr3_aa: CSVWGADTEQFF